The rows below give T cell receptor beta chains drawn from one sample of a study of T cell responses to AZD1222 COVID-19 vaccine. Repertoires were generated with immunoSEQ multiplex PCR, while TCRdb's copy carries only in-frame clones and drops some. There are 85,000 to 120,000 clones in the sample; less than 90% occur only once, and over 15% lies in the top ten. The specimen was peripheral blood, collected on day 0 of AZD1222 vaccination. All receptors derive from an adult in good health. CDR3s include the opening cysteine and the closing phenylalanine or tryptophan.

V	J	CDR3
TRBV2	TRBJ2-7	CASRDGQASYEQYF
TRBV12-5	TRBJ1-2	CASGLDRGASNYGYTF
TRBV11-3	TRBJ1-3	CASSSGGQGDNIYF
TRBV5-6	TRBJ2-1	CASSLQVQGEQFF
TRBV18	TRBJ1-4	CASSPDWGRDLFF
TRBV29-1	TRBJ2-5	CSVPASGLSGQTQYF
TRBV1	TRBJ1-1	CTSQVLKLPKMNTEAFF
TRBV5-1	TRBJ2-2	CASSFLQGLGELFF
TRBV19	TRBJ1-3	CASSLDGTRPGNTIYF
TRBV6-5	TRBJ2-3	CASLAGAGDTQYF
TRBV9	TRBJ1-2	CASSWGPGAGSDGYTF
TRBV7-2	TRBJ1-1	CASSFRTGGTEAFF
TRBV2	TRBJ1-3	CASRATGLSTIYF
TRBV5-1	TRBJ2-3	CASSHARTDTQYF
TRBV19	TRBJ2-1	CASSVSSGSRVEQFF
TRBV13	TRBJ1-2	CASSRRDRGNYGYTF
TRBV30	TRBJ1-5	CAWSVPGGGNQPQHF
TRBV6-5	TRBJ2-3	CASSSGRGGSRTQYF
TRBV9	TRBJ1-1	CASSVAGGLGTEAFF
TRBV6-6	TRBJ1-5	CASSYRQSGINQPQHF
TRBV7-2	TRBJ1-1	CASSTQGGNTEAFF
TRBV11-3	TRBJ2-1	CASSPLAGKYNEQFF
TRBV7-2	TRBJ1-1	CASSLGDRGSFF
TRBV13	TRBJ1-1	CASREEATEAFF
TRBV10-3	TRBJ1-1	CAISGGQVAEAFF
TRBV5-1	TRBJ2-3	CASSSTGPTDTQYF
TRBV7-9	TRBJ1-2	CASSLGTQNYGYTF
TRBV28	TRBJ2-5	CASSLWQGKETQYF
TRBV4-2	TRBJ2-1	CASSQRPGSLNEQFF
TRBV28	TRBJ1-4	CASSRGTGFLNEKLFF
TRBV7-2	TRBJ2-7	CASSPPRPYEQYF
TRBV7-2	TRBJ1-5	CASSPSGDRSEPQHF
TRBV3-1/TRBV3-2	TRBJ1-6	CASSQGQGVVSPLHF
TRBV6-5	TRBJ2-2	CASSIGTWNTGELFF
TRBV9	TRBJ2-2	CASSGSRTSGGELFF
TRBV14	TRBJ2-2	CASSQGTWYGELFF
TRBV7-9	TRBJ1-1	CASSLTTNTNTEAFF
TRBV11-2	TRBJ1-1	CASSLAPGSTEAFF
TRBV24-1	TRBJ1-4	CATSDSGQGGKLFF
TRBV29-1	TRBJ2-7	CSVARNRMPSEQYF
TRBV24-1	TRBJ1-2	CATSDSGVGYTF
TRBV18	TRBJ1-2	CASSRPPGQGLDGYTF
TRBV5-6	TRBJ2-1	CASSSELAGGPGEQFF
TRBV24-1	TRBJ2-2	CATSAPGQGASNTGELFF
TRBV4-3	TRBJ2-5	CASSQADGETQYF
TRBV5-1	TRBJ2-5	CASSLDRAYETQYF
TRBV5-1	TRBJ2-2	CASSLGGTAGTGELFF
TRBV5-5	TRBJ1-2	CASSFTGFTDGYTF
TRBV10-3	TRBJ1-2	CAISGELRSGYTF
TRBV2	TRBJ2-7	CASSGRFAGSEQYF
TRBV2	TRBJ1-5	CASSDRTENQPQHF
TRBV14	TRBJ1-6	CASSQGARDSPLHF
TRBV12-3/TRBV12-4	TRBJ1-1	CASSFGGTEAFF
TRBV4-2	TRBJ2-1	CASSQERSITYNEQFF
TRBV7-3	TRBJ2-7	CASSASGNPYEQYF